This T cell receptor beta chain was observed in a study of shared clonotypes between healthy human individuals. It was around 180 ng DNA, tens of thousands of T cell genomes, that sorted-subset replicate PCRs used. Measured with immunoSEQ multiplex PCR; TCRdb has only the in-frame clones, and not every one. The table lists around 2.1 million clones, roughly 91% of them singletons, with 1.5% to 2% in the top ten. This clone is a singleton in its sample. The naive CD8 population came from CD45RO-negative cells selected for CCR7, without terminally differentiated effector memory CD45RA+ cells. The CDR3 contains 16 residues. Germline V CDR1 and CDR2: MNHEY, SMNVEV (reference sequence). The V gene end was trimmed by 6 bases and the J gene end by 5 bases; junction bases not matched to a gene: 12.

V is TRBV27 and J is TRBJ1-5, with 8 bases aligning to TRBD1. Sequenced material: naive CD8+ T cells from PBMCs. The clonotype originates from a young man in good health. Some clones in this sample may be carry-over from other donors' samples. The CDR3 DNA follows: TGTGCCAGCAGCCCCTCAGGGGGCGATAGGTATCAGCCCCAGCATTTT. Protein sequence: CASSPSGGDRYQPQHF.